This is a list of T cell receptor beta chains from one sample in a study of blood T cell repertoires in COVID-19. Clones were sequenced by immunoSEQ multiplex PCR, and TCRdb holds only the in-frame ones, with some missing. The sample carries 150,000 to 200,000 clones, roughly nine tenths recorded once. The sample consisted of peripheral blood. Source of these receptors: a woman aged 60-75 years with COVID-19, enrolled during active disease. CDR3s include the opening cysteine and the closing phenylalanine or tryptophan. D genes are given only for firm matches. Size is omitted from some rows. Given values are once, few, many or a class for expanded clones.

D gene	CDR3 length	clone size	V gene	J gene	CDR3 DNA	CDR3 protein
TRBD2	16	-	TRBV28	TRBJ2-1	TGTGCCAGCAGTCCTAGCGGGCAGAGCTCCTACAATGAGCAGTTCTTC	CASSPSGQSSYNEQFF
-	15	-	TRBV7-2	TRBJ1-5	TGTGCCAGCAGCTTAGGAGGGTGGGGCAATCAGCCCCAGCATTTT	CASSLGGWGNQPQHF
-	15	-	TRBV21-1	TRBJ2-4	TGTGCCAGCAGCAAAGCGCTGGTACAGCAAAACATTCAGTACTTC	CASSKALVQQNIQYF
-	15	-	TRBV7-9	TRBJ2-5	TGTGCCAGCAACGTCTTGGGAGACCCCGCAGAGACCCAGTACTTC	CASNVLGDPAETQYF
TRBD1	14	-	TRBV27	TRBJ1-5	TGTGCCAGCAGCGGACAGGCAATTAATCAGCCCCAGCATTTT	CASSGQAINQPQHF
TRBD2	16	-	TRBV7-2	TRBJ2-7	TGTGCCAGCAGCAGACTAGCGGGAGGGACAACCTACGAGCAGTACTTC	CASSRLAGGTTYEQYF
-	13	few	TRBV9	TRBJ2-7	TGTGCCAGCAGCCCCCCAGGGGCCTACGAGCAGTACTTC	CASSPPGAYEQYF
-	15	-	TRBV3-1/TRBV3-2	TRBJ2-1	TGTGCCAGCAGCCCCCGGGGGTTAGCCTACAATGAGCAGTTCTTC	CASSPRGLAYNEQFF
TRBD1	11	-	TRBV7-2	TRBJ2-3	TGTGCCAGCAGCGACAGGGGGGCGCAGTATTTT	CASSDRGAQYF
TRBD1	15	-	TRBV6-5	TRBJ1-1	TGTGCCAGCACCTATTTGGGGGGACAGTCGGCTGAAGCTTTCTTT	CASTYLGGQSAEAFF
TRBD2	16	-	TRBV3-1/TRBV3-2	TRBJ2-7	TGTGCCAGCAGCCAAGTCCCCGAGCGGGGCTCCTACGAGCAGTACTTC	CASSQVPERGSYEQYF
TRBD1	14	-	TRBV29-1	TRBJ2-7	TGCAGCGTTGAAGATCGCCAGGGGGACTACGAGCAGTACTTC	CSVEDRQGDYEQYF
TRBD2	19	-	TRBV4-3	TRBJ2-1	TGCGCCAGCAGCCAAGTAGAGGCGGGACTAGCGGGAGTAGGTAATGAGCAGTTCTTC	CASSQVEAGLAGVGNEQFF
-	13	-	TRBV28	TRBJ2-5	TGTGCCAGCTGCAGTCGCGGCAAAGAGACCCAGTACTTC	CASCSRGKETQYF
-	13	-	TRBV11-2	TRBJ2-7	TGTGCCAGCAGCTTATCCAGCGCCTACGAGCAGTACTTC	CASSLSSAYEQYF
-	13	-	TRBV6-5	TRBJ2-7	TGTGCCAGCAGTAAGCTAGGGGCCTACGAGCAGTACTTC	CASSKLGAYEQYF
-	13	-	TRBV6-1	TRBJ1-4	TGTGCCAGCAGTGACCCCCCCGATGAAAAACTGTTTTTT	CASSDPPDEKLFF
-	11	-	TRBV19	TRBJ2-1	TGTGCCAGTAACGGCTACAATGAGCAGTTCTTC	CASNGYNEQFF
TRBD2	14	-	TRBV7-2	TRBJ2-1	TGTGCCAGCAGGCGCACTAGCGGGGGAAATGAGCAGTTCTTC	CASRRTSGGNEQFF
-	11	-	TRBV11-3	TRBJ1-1	TGTGCCAGCAGCCGGAACACTGAAGCTTTCTTT	CASSRNTEAFF
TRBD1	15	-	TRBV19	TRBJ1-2	TGTGCCAGTAGTATAGAAGGGGGCACGAACTATGGCTACACCTTC	CASSIEGGTNYGYTF
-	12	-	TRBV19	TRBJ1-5	TGTGCCAGTAATCGTCGGGATCAGCCCCAGCATTTT	CASNRRDQPQHF
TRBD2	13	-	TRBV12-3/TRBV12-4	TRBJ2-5	TGTGCCAGCAGCTCCCTAGCGGGAGAGACCCAGTACTTC	CASSSLAGETQYF
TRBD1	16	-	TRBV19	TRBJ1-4	TGTGCCAGTAGTACGACAGGGTCAGGGTTTGGTGAAAAACTGTTTTTT	CASSTTGSGFGEKLFF
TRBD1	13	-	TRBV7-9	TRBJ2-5	TGTGCCAGCATCGAGGGGGCTAGGGAGACCCAGTACTTC	CASIEGARETQYF
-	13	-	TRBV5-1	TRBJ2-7	TGCGCCAGCAGCTTGGGCAGCTCCTACGAGCAGTACTTC	CASSLGSSYEQYF
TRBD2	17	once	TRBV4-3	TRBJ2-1	TGCGCCAGCAGCCGAGACCGGTTTGGGAGCGGGAACAATGAGCAGTTCTTC	CASSRDRFGSGNNEQFF
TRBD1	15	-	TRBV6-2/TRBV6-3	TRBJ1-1	TGTGCCAGCAGTAGGACAGGGGATATTGTCACTGAAGCTTTCTTT	CASSRTGDIVTEAFF
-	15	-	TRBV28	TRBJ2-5	TGTGCCAGCAGTTTAGAGACAGCGTACCAAGAGACCCAGTACTTC	CASSLETAYQETQYF
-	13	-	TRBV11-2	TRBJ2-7	TGTGCCAGCAGCTTGGTAACTTTATACGAGCAGTACTTC	CASSLVTLYEQYF
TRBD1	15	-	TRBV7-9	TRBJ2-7	TGTGCCAGCAGCCAAGGGACAGGGTATAACTACGAGCAGTACTTC	CASSQGTGYNYEQYF
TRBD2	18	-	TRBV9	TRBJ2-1	TGTGCCAGCAGCGTTACTAGCGGGAGGGCAATAGGCCACAATGAGCAGTTCTTC	CASSVTSGRAIGHNEQFF
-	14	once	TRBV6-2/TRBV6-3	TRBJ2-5	TGTGCCAGCAGCACCCTGGCATTTCAAGAGACCCAGTACTTC	CASSTLAFQETQYF
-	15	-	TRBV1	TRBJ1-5	TGCACCAGCAGCCAAGTGGAGAAACCCCATCAGCCCCAGCATTTT	CTSSQVEKPHQPQHF
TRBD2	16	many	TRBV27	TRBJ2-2	TGTGCCAGCAGTTCCTGGACTAGCGAAGACACCGGGGAGCTGTTTTTT	CASSSWTSEDTGELFF
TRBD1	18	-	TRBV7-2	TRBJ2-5	TGTGCCAGCAGCCCTGAAGACAGGGAAGGACCGAGAGAAGAGACCCAGTACTTC	CASSPEDREGPREETQYF
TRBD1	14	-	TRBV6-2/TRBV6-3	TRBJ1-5	TGTGCCAGCAGTTACGAAACAGGGGGAAGGCCCCAGCATTTT	CASSYETGGRPQHF
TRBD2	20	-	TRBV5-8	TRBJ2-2	TGTGCCAGCAGCTCCGGGACTAGCGGGTACTCCCGAACGAACACCGGGGAGCTGTTTTTT	CASSSGTSGYSRTNTGELFF
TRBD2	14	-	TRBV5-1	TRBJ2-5	TGCGCCAGCAGCGCCATAGCGGGAGGAGAGACCCAGTACTTC	CASSAIAGGETQYF
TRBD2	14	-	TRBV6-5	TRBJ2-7	TGTGCCAGCAGAAAGACTAGCGGGAGTTACGAGCAGTACTTC	CASRKTSGSYEQYF
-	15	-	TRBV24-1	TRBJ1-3	TGTGCCACCAGTGATTCCCGCCAGGGGCTAGACACCATATATTTT	CATSDSRQGLDTIYF
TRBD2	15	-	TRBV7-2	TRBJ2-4	TGTGCCAGCAGCTTACAGAGCGGGAGTAGTCCCATTCAGTACTTC	CASSLQSGSSPIQYF
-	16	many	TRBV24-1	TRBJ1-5	TGTGCCACCAGTGATCCGGGGAGGGGAGACAATCAGCCCCAGCATTTT	CATSDPGRGDNQPQHF
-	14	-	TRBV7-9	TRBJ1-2	TGTGCCAGCAGCTTAGGGCAGCGCAACTATGGCTACACCTTC	CASSLGQRNYGYTF
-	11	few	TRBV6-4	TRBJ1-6	TGTGCCAGCAGACTCGGTTCACCCCTCCACTTT	CASRLGSPLHF
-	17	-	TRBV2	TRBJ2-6	TGTGCCAGCAGGGTTCGCGGGGTCCCTTCTGGGGCCAACGTCCTGACTTTC	CASRVRGVPSGANVLTF
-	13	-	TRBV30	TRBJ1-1	TGTGCCTGGTGGGTGGGGGGAAACACTGAAGCTTTCTTT	CAWWVGGNTEAFF
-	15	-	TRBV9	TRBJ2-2	TGTGCCAGCAGCGTAGGACTCCAAGTAACCGGGGAGCTGTTTTTT	CASSVGLQVTGELFF
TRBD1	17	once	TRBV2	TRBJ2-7	TGTGCCAGCAGTGGGACAGGCCCTAAACGATCTCCCTACGAGCAGTACTTC	CASSGTGPKRSPYEQYF
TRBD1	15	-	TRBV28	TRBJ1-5	TGTGCCAGCAGTTTAGACAGGGGGATAGGGCAGCCCCAGCATTTT	CASSLDRGIGQPQHF
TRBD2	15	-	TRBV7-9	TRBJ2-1	TGTGCCAGCATCAGGACTAGCGGGAGTGACGTTGAGCAGTTCTTC	CASIRTSGSDVEQFF
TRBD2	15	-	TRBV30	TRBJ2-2	TGTGCCTGGAGTAGCCTAGCGGGAGGCACCGGGGAGCTGTTTTTT	CAWSSLAGGTGELFF
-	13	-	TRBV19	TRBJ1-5	TGTGCCAGTAGTATTTCAGGCGACCAGCCCCAGCATTTT	CASSISGDQPQHF
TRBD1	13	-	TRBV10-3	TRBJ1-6	TGTGCCATCAGCGACAGGGCAAATTCACCCCTCCACTTT	CAISDRANSPLHF
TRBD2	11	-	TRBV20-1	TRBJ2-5	TGCAGTGCAGCGGGGCAAGAGACCCAGTACTTC	CSAAGQETQYF
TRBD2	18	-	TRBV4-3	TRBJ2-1	TGCGCCAGCAGCCAAGGTGTCCTAAGGACTAGCGGGAGGAATGAGCAGTTCTTC	CASSQGVLRTSGRNEQFF